This TCR beta chain derives from a study of T cells after somatic rescue of genetic block. This clone was seen just once. Sequencing was performed with immunoSEQ multiplex PCR; in TCRdb, only in-frame clones are kept and a portion is missing. The table lists 9,000 to 10,000 clones, roughly 74% of them singletons. The receptor comes from a boy aged 10-17 years. Material: peripheral blood mononuclear cells (PBMCs).

Here the CDR3 reads CAWSVSPELNEQFF. CDR3 nucleotides: TGTGCCTGGAGTGTCTCCCCGGAACTCAATGAGCAGTTCTTC. The rearrangement links TRBV30 to TRBJ2-1, with unresolved D. This CDR3 contains 14 residues. Germline values: CDR1 GTSNPN, CDR2 SVGIG (reference sequence). V lost 0 bases and J lost 6, with 12 bases in between.